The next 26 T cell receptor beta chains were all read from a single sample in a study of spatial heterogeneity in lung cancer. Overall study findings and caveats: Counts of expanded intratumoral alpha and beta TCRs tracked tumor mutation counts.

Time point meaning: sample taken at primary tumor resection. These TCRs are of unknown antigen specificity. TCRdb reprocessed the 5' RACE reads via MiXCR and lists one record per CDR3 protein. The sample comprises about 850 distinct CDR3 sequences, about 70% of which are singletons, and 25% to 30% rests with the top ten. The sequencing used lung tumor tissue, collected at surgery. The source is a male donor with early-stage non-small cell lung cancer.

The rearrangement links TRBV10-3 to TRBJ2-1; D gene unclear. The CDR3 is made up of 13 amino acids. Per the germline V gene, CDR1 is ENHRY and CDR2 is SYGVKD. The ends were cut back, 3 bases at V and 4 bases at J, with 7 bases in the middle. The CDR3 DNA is TGTGCCATCAGTGACTTAGGATACAATGAGCAGTTCTTC. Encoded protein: CAISDLGYNEQFF.

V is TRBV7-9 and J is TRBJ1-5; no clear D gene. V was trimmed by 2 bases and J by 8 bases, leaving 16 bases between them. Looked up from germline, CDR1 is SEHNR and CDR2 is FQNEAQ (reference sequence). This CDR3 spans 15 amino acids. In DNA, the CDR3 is TGTGCCAGCAGCTTATTTAACGGTAAATCAGAGCCCCAGCATTTT. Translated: CASSLFNGKSEPQHF.

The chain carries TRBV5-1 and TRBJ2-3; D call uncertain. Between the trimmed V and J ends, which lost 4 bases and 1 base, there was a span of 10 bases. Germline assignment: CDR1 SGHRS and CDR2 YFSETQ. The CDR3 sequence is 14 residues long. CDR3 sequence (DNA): TGCGCCAGCAGCGGGGTACTCGGCACAGATACGCAGTATTTT. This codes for CASSGVLGTDTQYF.

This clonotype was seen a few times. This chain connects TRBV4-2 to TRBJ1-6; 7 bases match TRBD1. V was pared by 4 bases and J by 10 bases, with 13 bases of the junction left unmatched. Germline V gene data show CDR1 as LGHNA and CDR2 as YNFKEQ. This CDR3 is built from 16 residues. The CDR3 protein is CASSLSGGRTQSPLHF. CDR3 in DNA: TGTGCCAGCAGCCTCTCAGGGGGACGGACTCAATCACCCCTCCACTTT.

The CDR3 region has the DNA TGTGCCAGCAGTTTAGCTGGGTCGGTAAATGAGCAGTTCTTC. Its translation is CASSLAGSVNEQFF. The rearrangement links TRBV12-3 or TRBV12-4 to TRBJ2-1; D unclear. The CDR3 extends over 14 amino acids. Trimming removed 0 bases from V and 7 bases from J, with 10 bases in between.

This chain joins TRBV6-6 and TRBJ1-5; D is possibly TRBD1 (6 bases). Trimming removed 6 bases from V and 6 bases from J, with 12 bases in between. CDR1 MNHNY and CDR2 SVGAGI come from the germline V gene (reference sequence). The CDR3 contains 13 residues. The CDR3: CASSRNRAQPQHF. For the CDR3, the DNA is TGTGCCAGCAGCCGTAACAGGGCTCAGCCCCAGCATTTT.

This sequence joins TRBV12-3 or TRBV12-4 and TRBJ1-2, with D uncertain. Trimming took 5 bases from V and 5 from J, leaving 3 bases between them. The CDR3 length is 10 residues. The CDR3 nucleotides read TGTGCCAGCAGTGGTTATGGCTACACCTTC. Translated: CASSGYGYTF.

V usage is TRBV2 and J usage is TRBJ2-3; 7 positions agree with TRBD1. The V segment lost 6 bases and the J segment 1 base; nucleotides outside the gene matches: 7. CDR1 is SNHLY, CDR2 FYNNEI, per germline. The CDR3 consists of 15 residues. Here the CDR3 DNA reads TGTGCCAGCAGCGCATGGGACAGCCGCACAGATACGCAGTATTTT. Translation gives CASSAWDSRTDTQYF.

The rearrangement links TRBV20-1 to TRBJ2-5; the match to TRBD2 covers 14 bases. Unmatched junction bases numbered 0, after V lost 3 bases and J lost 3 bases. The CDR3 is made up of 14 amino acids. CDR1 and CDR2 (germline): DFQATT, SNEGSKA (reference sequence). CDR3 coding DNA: TGCAGTGCTAGGACTAGCGGGAGGGAAGAGACCCAGTACTTC. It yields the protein CSARTSGREETQYF.

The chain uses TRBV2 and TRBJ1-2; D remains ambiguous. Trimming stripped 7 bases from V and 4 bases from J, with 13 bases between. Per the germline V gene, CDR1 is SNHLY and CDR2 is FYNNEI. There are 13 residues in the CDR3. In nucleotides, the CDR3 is TGTGCCAGCATCGGGGTTCCTCCCTATGGCTACACCTTC. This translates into CASIGVPPYGYTF.

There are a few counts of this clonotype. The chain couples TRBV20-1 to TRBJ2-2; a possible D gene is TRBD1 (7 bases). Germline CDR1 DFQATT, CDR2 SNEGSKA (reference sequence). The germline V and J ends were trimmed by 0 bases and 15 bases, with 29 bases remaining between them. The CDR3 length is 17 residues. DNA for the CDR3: TGCAGTGCTAGAGAGTGGTCCAGGGGGGACACCGGGGAGCTGTTGTTTTTT. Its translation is CSAREWSRGDTGELLFF.

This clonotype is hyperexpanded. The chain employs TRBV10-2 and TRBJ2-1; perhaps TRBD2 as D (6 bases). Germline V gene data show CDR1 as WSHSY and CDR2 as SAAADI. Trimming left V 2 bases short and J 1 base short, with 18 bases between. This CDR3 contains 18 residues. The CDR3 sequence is CASSEPEGRRESYNEQFF. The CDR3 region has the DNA TGCGCCAGCAGTGAGCCCGAGGGGCGACGGGAGTCCTACAATGAGCAGTTCTTC.

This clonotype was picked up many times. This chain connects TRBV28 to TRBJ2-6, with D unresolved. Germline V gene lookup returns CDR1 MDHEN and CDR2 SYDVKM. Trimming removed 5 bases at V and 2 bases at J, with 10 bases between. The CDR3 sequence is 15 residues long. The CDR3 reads CASSPRAPGANVLTF. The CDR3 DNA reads TGTGCCAGCAGTCCCCGGGCCCCTGGGGCCAACGTCCTGACTTTC.

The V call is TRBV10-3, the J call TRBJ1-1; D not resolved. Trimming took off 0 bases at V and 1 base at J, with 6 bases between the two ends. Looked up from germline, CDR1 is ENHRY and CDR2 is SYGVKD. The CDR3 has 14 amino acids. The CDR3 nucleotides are TGTGCCATCAGTGAGTCGATGACGAACACTGAAGCTTTCTTT. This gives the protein CAISESMTNTEAFF.

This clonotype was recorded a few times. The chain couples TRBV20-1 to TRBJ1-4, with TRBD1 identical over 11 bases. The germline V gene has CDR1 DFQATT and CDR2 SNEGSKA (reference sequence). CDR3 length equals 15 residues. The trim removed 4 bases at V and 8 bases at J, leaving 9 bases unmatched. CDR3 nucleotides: TGCAGTGCTAACATCGGGACAGGGGGGGACGAAAAACTGTTTTTT. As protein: CSANIGTGGDEKLFF.

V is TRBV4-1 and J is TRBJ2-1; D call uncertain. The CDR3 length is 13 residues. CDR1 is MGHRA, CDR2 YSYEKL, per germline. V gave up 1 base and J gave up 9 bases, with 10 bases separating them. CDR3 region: CASSQVTQSEQFF. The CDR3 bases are TGCGCCAGCAGCCAAGTGACGCAGAGTGAGCAGTTCTTC.

DNA for the CDR3: TGTGCCAGCAGTCAGACTGGGACAGGAGATCAGCCCCAGCATTTT. Its protein product is CASSQTGTGDQPQHF. V and J are TRBV6-2 or TRBV6-3 and TRBJ1-5; 8 bases agree with TRBD1. The length of the CDR3 is 15 residues. Unmatched junction bases numbered 8, after V lost 5 bases and J lost 5 bases. From germline, CDR1 is MNHEY and CDR2 SVGEGT.

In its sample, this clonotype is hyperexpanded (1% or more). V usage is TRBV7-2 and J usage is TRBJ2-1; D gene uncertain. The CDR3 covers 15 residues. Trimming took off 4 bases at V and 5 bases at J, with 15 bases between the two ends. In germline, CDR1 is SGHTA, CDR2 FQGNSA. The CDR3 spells CASSSALGVDNEQFF. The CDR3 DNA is TGTGCCAGCAGCTCGGCTCTAGGCGTAGACAATGAGCAGTTCTTC.

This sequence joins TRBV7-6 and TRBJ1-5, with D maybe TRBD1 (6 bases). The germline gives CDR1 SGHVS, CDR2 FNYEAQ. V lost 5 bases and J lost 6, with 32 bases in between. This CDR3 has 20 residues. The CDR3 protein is CASSHNPGQGPYLPGQPQHF. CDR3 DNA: TGTGCCAGCAGCCACAACCCGGGGCAGGGGCCCTACCTCCCCGGTCAGCCCCAGCATTTT.

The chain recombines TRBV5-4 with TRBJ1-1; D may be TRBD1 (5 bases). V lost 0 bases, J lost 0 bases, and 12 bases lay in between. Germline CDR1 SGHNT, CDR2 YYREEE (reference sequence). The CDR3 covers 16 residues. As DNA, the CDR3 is TGTGCCAGCAGCTTGGGACGGACAAAGCTGAACACTGAAGCTTTCTTT. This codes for CASSLGRTKLNTEAFF.

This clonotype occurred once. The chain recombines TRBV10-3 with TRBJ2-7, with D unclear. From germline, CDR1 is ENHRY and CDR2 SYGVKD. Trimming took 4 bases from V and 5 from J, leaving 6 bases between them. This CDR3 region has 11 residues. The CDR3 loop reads CAISVGNEQYF. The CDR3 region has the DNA TGTGCCATCAGTGTAGGGAACGAGCAGTACTTC.

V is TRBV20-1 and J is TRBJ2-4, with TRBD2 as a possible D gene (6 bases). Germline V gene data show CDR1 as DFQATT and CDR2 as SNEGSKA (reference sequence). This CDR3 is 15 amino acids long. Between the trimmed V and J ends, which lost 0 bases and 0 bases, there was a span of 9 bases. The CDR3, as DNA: TGCAGTGCTAGAGATAGCGGACTAGCCAAAAACATTCAGTACTTC. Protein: CSARDSGLAKNIQYF.

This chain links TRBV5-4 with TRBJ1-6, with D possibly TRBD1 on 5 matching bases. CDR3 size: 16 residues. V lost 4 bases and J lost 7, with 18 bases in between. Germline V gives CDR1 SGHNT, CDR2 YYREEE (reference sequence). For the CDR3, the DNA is TGTGCCAGCAGCCGGGCTGGGGGGAGTAGGAATTCACCCCTCCACTTT. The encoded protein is CASSRAGGSRNSPLHF.

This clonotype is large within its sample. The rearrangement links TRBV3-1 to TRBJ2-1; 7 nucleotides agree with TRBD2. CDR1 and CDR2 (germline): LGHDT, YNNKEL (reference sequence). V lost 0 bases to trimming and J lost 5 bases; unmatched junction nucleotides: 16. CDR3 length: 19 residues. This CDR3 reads CASSQEAYGGKRDDNEQFF. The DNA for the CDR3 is TGTGCCAGCAGCCAAGAGGCGTACGGGGGGAAGCGGGATGACAATGAGCAGTTCTTC.

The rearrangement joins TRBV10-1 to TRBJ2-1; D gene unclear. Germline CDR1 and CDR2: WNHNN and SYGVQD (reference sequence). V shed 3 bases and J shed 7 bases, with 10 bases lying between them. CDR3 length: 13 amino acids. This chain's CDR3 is CASSEDWTNEQFF. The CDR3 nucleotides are TGCGCCAGCAGTGAAGATTGGACGAATGAGCAGTTCTTC.

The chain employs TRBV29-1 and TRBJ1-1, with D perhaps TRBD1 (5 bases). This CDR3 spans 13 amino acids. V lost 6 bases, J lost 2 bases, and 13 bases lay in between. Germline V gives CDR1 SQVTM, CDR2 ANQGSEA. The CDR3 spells CSVPGTVNTEAFF. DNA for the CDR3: TGCAGCGTACCCGGGACCGTTAACACTGAAGCTTTCTTT.